These 25 T cell receptor beta chains came from one sample sequenced in a study of blood T cell repertoires in COVID-19. TCRdb's copy holds only in-frame clones and misses some; the assay was immunoSEQ multiplex PCR. The sample comprises a few hundred thousand clones, about nine tenths of which are singletons, and roughly 6.1% rests with the top ten. Sample: peripheral blood. Every receptor here comes from a woman aged 45 to 65 with COVID-19, enrolled during active disease.

This clone was counted at least ten times. The CDR3 region is CASSLGQMNTEAFF. CDR3 in DNA: TGCGCCAGCAGCTTGGGACAAATGAACACTGAAGCTTTCTTT. This sequence joins TRBV5-1 and TRBJ1-1; D unclear. The V and J ends lost 0 bases and 0 bases respectively, with 6 bases between them. Germline CDR1 reads SGHRS; CDR2 reads YFSETQ. The CDR3 runs to 14 residues. Filled out from reference TRBV5-1 and TRBJ1-1, the complete variable domain reads KAGVTQTPRYLIKTRGQQVTLSCSPISGHRSVSWYQQTPGQGLQFLFEYFSETQRNKGNFPGRFSGRQFSNSRSEMNVSTLELGDSALYLCASSLGQMNTEAFFGQGTRLTVV.

The V gene is TRBV29-1, the J gene TRBJ2-1, with TRBD1 identical over 10 bases. The CDR3 runs 12 residues. J gave up 7 bases and V 6 bases, and 3 bases lay outside the gene matches. Germline V gene data show CDR1 as SQVTM and CDR2 as ANQGSEA. DNA for the CDR3: TGCAGCGTGGGACAGGGGTGGAATGAGCAGTTCTTC. Protein sequence: CSVGQGWNEQFF.

The chain carries TRBV30 and TRBJ2-7; weak D call: TRBD1 (6 bases). CDR1 GTSNPN and CDR2 SVGIG come from the germline V gene (reference sequence). The CDR3 is 12 residues long. V was pared by 0 bases and J by 9 bases, with 12 bases between. This CDR3 is CAWSVGDTRQYF. CDR3 DNA: TGTGCCTGGAGTGTAGGGGACACTCGGCAGTACTTC. Full variable domain (rest looked up from reference TRBV30 and TRBJ2-7): SQTIHQWPATLVQPVGSPLSLECTVEGTSNPNLYWYRQAAGRGLQLLFYSVGIGQISSEVPQNLSASRPQDRQFILSSKKLLLSDSGFYLCAWSVGDTRQYFGPGTRLTVT.

This clone was detected once. This rearrangement joins TRBV20-1 to TRBJ1-1, with no clear D. The V and J ends lost 3 bases and 8 bases respectively, with 13 bases between them. Germline assignment: CDR1 DFQATT and CDR2 SNEGSKA (reference sequence). This CDR3 contains 12 residues. CDR3 DNA sequence: TGCAGTGCTAGTCGAGAGGGTCTGGAAGCTTTCTTT. Amino acids: CSASREGLEAFF.

The rearrangement uses TRBV19 and TRBJ2-7; 12 nucleotides line up with TRBD1. This CDR3 spans 15 amino acids. V dropped 3 bases and J dropped 4; count of bases not matched to a gene: 4. Germline V gene sequence: CDR1 LNHDA, CDR2 SQIVND (reference sequence). The CDR3 protein is CASSMAGQGAYEQYF. CDR3 nucleotides: TGTGCCAGTAGTATGGCGGGACAGGGGGCTTACGAGCAGTACTTC.

J is TRBJ2-7 and V is TRBV12-2; the DNA was not used to check the table's D call, TRBD2. TRBV12-2 is assigned pseudogene status. This CDR3 has 20 residues. For the CDR3, the DNA is TGTGCAAGTCGCGACCGGACTAGCGGACGCTTACCCCAAACCAACTACGAGCAGTACTTC. Its protein product is CASRDRTSGRLPQTNYEQYF.

In nucleotides, the CDR3 is TGTGCCAGCAGACAGGGAGCCCCCTACGAGCAGTACTTC. Translated, it gives CASRQGAPYEQYF. The chain joins TRBV27 to TRBJ2-7; a possible D gene is TRBD1 (6 bases). CDR1 MNHEY and CDR2 SMNVEV come from the germline V gene (reference sequence). CDR3 length equals 13 residues. V dropped 6 bases and J dropped 2 bases, with 11 bases sitting between them.

The rearrangement joins TRBV12-3 or TRBV12-4 to TRBJ1-1, with 7 nucleotides matching TRBD1. The CDR3 has 12 amino acids. The V gene end was trimmed by 5 bases and the J gene end by 11 bases; junction bases not matched to a gene: 8. CDR3 DNA sequence: TGTGCCAGCAGTCGAACAGGGGCCGAGGCTTTCTTT. It is translated as CASSRTGAEAFF.

This clone showed up just once. The chain carries TRBV6-5 and TRBJ2-1; 7 bases are a match to TRBD2. V was pared by 6 bases and J by 2 bases, with 4 bases of the junction left unmatched. This CDR3 is 14 amino acids long. Germline-derived CDR1 and CDR2 are MNHEY and SVGAGI. The CDR3 region is CASRLSGTYNEQFF. In nucleotides, the CDR3 is TGTGCCAGCAGGCTAAGCGGGACCTACAATGAGCAGTTCTTC.

The J gene is TRBJ2-3, the V gene TRBV27, with 13 positions matching TRBD2. Looked up from germline, CDR1 is MNHEY and CDR2 is SMNVEV (reference sequence). Trimming took 10 bases from V and 5 from J; bases not matched to a gene: 3. This CDR3 contains 13 residues. The CDR3 DNA is TGTGCCACCCGGACTAGCGGGAGAGATACGCAGTATTTT. Its protein product is CATRTSGRDTQYF.

The V and J genes are TRBV7-2 and TRBJ2-1; 16 bases align to TRBD2. The junction had 7 bases not matched to a gene; V was cut back by 4 bases and J by 4 bases. The germline CDR1 and CDR2 sequences are SGHTA and FQGNSA. There are 18 residues in the CDR3. CDR3 sequence (DNA): TGTGCCAGCAGCTCGGGGACTAGCGGGAGGGGTATATACAATGAGCAGTTCTTC. Encoded protein: CASSSGTSGRGIYNEQFF.

The chain recombines TRBV5-8 with TRBJ1-3, with TRBD1 identical over 7 bases. The CDR3 consists of 15 residues. V shed 3 bases, J shed 5 bases, and the junction held 8 bases outside the gene matches. The V gene's germline CDR1 is SGHTS and CDR2 YDEGEE. The CDR3 loop reads CASSWDRYQRNTIYF. CDR3 sequence (DNA): TGTGCCAGCAGCTGGGACAGATACCAGCGAAACACCATATATTTT. Full variable domain (outside the CDR3, taken from reference TRBV5-8 and TRBJ1-3): EAGVTQSPTHLIKTRGQQATLRCSPISGHTSVYWYQQALGLGLQFLLWYDEGEERNRGNFPPRFSGRQFPNYSSELNVNALELEDSALYLCASSWDRYQRNTIYFGEGSWLTVV.

The chain joins TRBV18 to TRBJ1-1, with D tentatively TRBD1 (5 bases). Trimming stripped 2 bases from V and 6 bases from J, with 13 bases between. The CDR3 contains 14 residues. The germline V gene has CDR1 KGHSH and CDR2 LQKENI. The CDR3 region has the DNA TGTGCCAGCTCACCAATGTCGGGGGACGCTGAAGCTTTCTTT. Translation: CASSPMSGDAEAFF.

This clone showed up just a few times. The chain uses TRBV6-5 and TRBJ2-2; D remains unclear. The CDR3 totals 14 residues. Germline V CDR1 and CDR2: MNHEY, SVGAGI. Deletions cut 1 base from V and 3 bases from J, with 6 bases between. The CDR3 here is CASSYFQYTGELFF. The CDR3 DNA is TGTGCCAGCAGTTACTTCCAGTACACCGGGGAGCTGTTTTTT.

This rearrangement joins TRBV7-6 to TRBJ1-5; the D gene is possibly TRBD1 (6 bases). The V gene lost 3 bases and the J gene lost 4 bases, with 10 bases spanning the gap. Germline CDR1 is SGHVS and CDR2 is FNYEAQ. This CDR3 spans 14 amino acids. CDR3 protein: CASSLVQGNQPQHF. CDR3 DNA sequence: TGTGCCAGCAGCTTGGTCCAGGGGAATCAGCCCCAGCATTTT.

V usage is TRBV27 and J usage is TRBJ2-7, with 7 bases identical to TRBD1. Germline CDR1 MNHEY, CDR2 SMNVEV (reference sequence). The V and J ends lost 2 bases and 1 base, in that order; junction bases with no gene match: 5. The CDR3 extends over 15 amino acids. The CDR3 DNA sequence: TGTGCCAGCAGTTTAAGGGGGCCCTTTTCCTACGAGCAGTACTTC. Encoded protein: CASSLRGPFSYEQYF.

The rearrangement links TRBV4-1 to TRBJ2-7; 9 bases fit TRBD2. J gave up 0 bases and V 1 base, and 10 bases lay outside the gene matches. Germline-derived CDR1 and CDR2 are MGHRA and YSYEKL. The CDR3 runs to 18 residues. In DNA form, the CDR3 reads TGCGCCAGCAGCCAAGCTTTAGCGGGAGCTTCGAGCTCCTACGAGCAGTACTTC. Protein product: CASSQALAGASSSYEQYF.

V and J are TRBV6-1 and TRBJ2-4; 10 bases map to TRBD1. Per germline, CDR1 MNHNS and CDR2 SASEGT. This CDR3 has 16 residues. V lost 4 bases, J lost 2 bases, and 5 bases stayed unmatched. The CDR3 spells CASSGTGGLTKNIQYF. The CDR3 DNA sequence: TGTGCCAGCAGTGGGACAGGGGGTTTGACCAAAAACATTCAGTACTTC.

V gene TRBV30 combines with J gene TRBJ1-1; possible D gene TRBD1, 5 bases. CDR1 is GTSNPN, CDR2 SVGIG, per germline (reference sequence). The CDR3 has 13 residues. V was clipped by 4 bases and J by 3 bases, with 12 bases between them. The CDR3 here is CAWTSSRDTEAFF. The CDR3 DNA is TGTGCCTGGACCAGTAGCAGGGACACTGAAGCTTTCTTT.

The chain links TRBV10-3 to TRBJ2-1, with D maybe TRBD2 (6 bases). The length of the CDR3 is 15 residues. Germline V gives CDR1 ENHRY, CDR2 SYGVKD. Trimming stripped 2 bases from V and 7 bases from J, with 15 bases between. The CDR3 coding sequence is TGTGCCATCAGTGAGGGGACGCGGGGAGCGAATGAGCAGTTCTTC. Protein product: CAISEGTRGANEQFF.

The genes are TRBV18 and TRBJ1-1; 7 nucleotides agree with TRBD1. Germline values: CDR1 KGHSH, CDR2 LQKENI. V shed 5 bases, J shed 6 bases, and the junction held 9 bases outside the gene matches. This CDR3 is built from 14 residues. DNA of the CDR3: TGTGCCAGCTCAACCGAAACAGGGGTTGCTGAAGCTTTCTTT. Amino acids: CASSTETGVAEAFF.

The rearrangement joins TRBV27 to TRBJ2-3, with TRBD2 matching over 10 bases. The ends lost 8 bases at V and 0 bases at J; junction bases unmatched: 11. CDR3 length equals 17 residues. Germline lookup yields CDR1 MNHEY and CDR2 SMNVEV (reference sequence). CDR3 nucleotide sequence: TGTGCCAGCGTGTCCCGGACTAGCGGTTCTAGCACAGATACGCAGTATTTT. This gives the protein CASVSRTSGSSTDTQYF.

This clone was detected only once. The V gene is TRBV12-1, the J gene TRBJ1-1; the table calls TRBD1, which could not be checked here. TRBV12-1 is assigned pseudogene status. The length of the CDR3 is 18 residues. The CDR3 loop is CASSFARGQGPPNTEAFF. The CDR3 coding sequence is TGTGCCAGCAGCTTTGCGAGGGGGCAGGGGCCCCCGAACACTGAAGCTTTCTTT.

The chain has TRBV27 and TRBJ2-7; a weak D match, TRBD1 (6 bases). This CDR3 has 13 amino acids. V lost 2 bases and J lost 3, with 8 bases in between. Germline CDR1 and CDR2: MNHEY and SMNVEV (reference sequence). This CDR3 is CASSLGTNYEQYF. The CDR3 region has the DNA TGTGCCAGCAGTTTAGGGACAAACTACGAGCAGTACTTC.

The chain uses TRBV10-3 and TRBJ1-5; D ambiguous. Germline V gene lookup returns CDR1 ENHRY and CDR2 SYGVKD. The CDR3 loop spans 15 amino acids. Deletions cut 0 bases from V and 5 bases from J, with 11 bases between. CDR3 DNA: TGTGCCATCAGTGAGTCAGGGAGGTTCCATCAGCCCCAGCATTTT. Protein: CAISESGRFHQPQHF.